This T cell receptor (beta chain) is drawn from a study of cytomegalovirus exposure and HLA in healthy donors. With respect to this clone: Sequence at one end of the junction differs from germline and may be a read error.

60 Vbeta and 13 Jbeta primers were used in PCR. TCRdb keeps only in-frame clones here, not all; method: immunoSEQ multiplex PCR. The sample has approximately 150,000 clones, roughly 70% seen once. The germline V gene encodes CDR1 SGHKS and CDR2 YYEKEE (reference sequence). CDR3 length equals 18 residues. The source of this sequence is a woman between 40 and 50 years old in good health and CMV-seronegative. The rearrangement uses TRBV5-5 and TRBJ2-1; 8 nucleotides align to TRBD2. The sample was PBMCs. CDR3 DNA sequence: TGTGCCAGCAGCTTCCCCTTTGGCGGGGGGTCCTCCAACAATGAGCAGTTCTTC. Protein product: CASSFPFGGGSSNNEQFF. Combining the CDR3 with reference TRBV5-5 and TRBJ2-1 gives the whole variable domain DAGVTQSPTHLIKTRGQQVTLRCSPISGHKSVSWYQQVLGQGPQFIFQYYEKEERGRGNFPDRFSARQFPNYSSELNVNALLLGDSALYLCASSFPFGGGSSNNEQFFGPGTRLTVL.